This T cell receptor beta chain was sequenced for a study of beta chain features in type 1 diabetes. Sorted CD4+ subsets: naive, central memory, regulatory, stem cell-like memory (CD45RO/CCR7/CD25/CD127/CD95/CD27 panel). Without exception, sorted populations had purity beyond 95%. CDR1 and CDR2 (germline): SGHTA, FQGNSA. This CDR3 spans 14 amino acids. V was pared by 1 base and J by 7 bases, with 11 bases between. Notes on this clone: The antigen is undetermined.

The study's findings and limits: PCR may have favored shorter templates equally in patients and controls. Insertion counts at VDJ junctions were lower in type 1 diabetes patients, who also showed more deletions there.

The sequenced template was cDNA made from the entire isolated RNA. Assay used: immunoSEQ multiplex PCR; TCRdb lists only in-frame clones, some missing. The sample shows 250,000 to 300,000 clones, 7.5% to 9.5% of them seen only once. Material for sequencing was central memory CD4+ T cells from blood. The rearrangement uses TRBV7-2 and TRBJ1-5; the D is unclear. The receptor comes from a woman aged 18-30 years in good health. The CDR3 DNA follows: TGTGCCAGCAGCTTAGGTGGCCACGGCCAGCCCCAGCATTTT. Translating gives CASSLGGHGQPQHF.